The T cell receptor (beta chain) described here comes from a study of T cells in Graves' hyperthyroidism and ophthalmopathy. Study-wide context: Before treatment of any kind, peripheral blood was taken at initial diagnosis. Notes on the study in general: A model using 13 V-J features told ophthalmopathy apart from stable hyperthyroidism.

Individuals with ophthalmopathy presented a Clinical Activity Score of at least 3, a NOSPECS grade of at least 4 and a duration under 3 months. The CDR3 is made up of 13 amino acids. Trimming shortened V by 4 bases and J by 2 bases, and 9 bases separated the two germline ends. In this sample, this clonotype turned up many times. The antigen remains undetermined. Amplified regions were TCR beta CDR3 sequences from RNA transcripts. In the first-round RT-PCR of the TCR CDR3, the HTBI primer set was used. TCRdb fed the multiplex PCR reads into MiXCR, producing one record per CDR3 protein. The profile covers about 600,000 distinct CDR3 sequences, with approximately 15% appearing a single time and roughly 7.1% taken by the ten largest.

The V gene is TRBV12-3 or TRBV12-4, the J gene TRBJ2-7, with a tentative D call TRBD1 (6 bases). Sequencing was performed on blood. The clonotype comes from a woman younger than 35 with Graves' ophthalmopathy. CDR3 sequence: CASSWGHTYEQYF. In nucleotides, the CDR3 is TGTGCCAGCAGTTGGGGACATACCTACGAGCAGTACTTC.